These 3 T cell receptor beta chains share one sample of origin, sequenced in a study of OX40 agonist ivuxolimab in advanced cancers. Sequencing used immunoSEQ multiplex PCR; TCRdb keeps in-frame clones, though not all of them. The data contain tens of thousands of clones, about 82% of them seen just once; the ten biggest clones take up about 1.8%. Here the sequenced sample was CD4+ or CD8+ T cells sorted from blood, taken in a trial of the OX40 agonist ivuxolimab. The origin of the receptors is an adult with an advanced solid tumor such as melanoma, head and neck, liver or kidney cancer.

This rearrangement joins TRBV7-8 to TRBJ1-5; tentatively, D is TRBD1 (5 bases). Per the germline V gene, CDR1 is SGHVS and CDR2 is FQNEAQ. Deletions cut 8 bases from V and 2 bases from J, with 16 bases between. The CDR3 covers 15 residues. The CDR3 reads CASGVGGRGNQPQHF. In nucleotides, the CDR3 is TGTGCCAGCGGTGTCGGGGGTCGAGGCAATCAGCCCCAGCATTTT.

This rearrangement joins TRBV19 to TRBJ2-6; tentative D call: TRBD1 (6 bases). The germline V gene has CDR1 LNHDA and CDR2 SQIVND (reference sequence). Trimming removed 5 bases at V and 0 bases at J, with 20 bases between. This CDR3 comprises 19 residues. The CDR3 nucleotides are TGTGCCAGTAGTGGGCGTGGGACACTCGCGAGCTCTGGGGCCAACGTCCTGACTTTC. This codes for CASSGRGTLASSGANVLTF.

The chain combines TRBV18 with TRBJ1-1; the match to TRBD1 covers 8 bases. Germline values: CDR1 KGHSH, CDR2 LQKENI. This CDR3 comprises 16 residues. With 5 bases clipped from V and 0 bases from J, the junction kept 8 bases outside the gene matches. The CDR3 protein is CASSIQTGEVNTEAFF. CDR3 in DNA: TGTGCCAGCTCAATCCAGACAGGGGAAGTGAACACTGAAGCTTTCTTT.